This section outlines one TCR beta chain sequence together with its context. Its antigen is currently unknown. These data originate in a study of response to subunit inactivated influenza vaccine. Notes on the study in general: The authors proposed limited new T cell recruitment per seasonal influenza vaccination.

TCRdb reprocessed the RT-PCR reads via MiXCR and lists one record per CDR3 protein. The data show some 640,000 distinct CDR3 sequences, roughly 14% seen once. V lost 0 bases and J 10 bases, leaving 12 bases between the germline ends. There are 12 residues in the CDR3. Germline CDR1 GTSNPN, CDR2 SVGIG (reference sequence). This clonotype originated in a man over 45 who received an inactivated influenza vaccine. The rearrangement uses TRBV30 and TRBJ1-1, with a weak D call TRBD1 (5 bases). The sample was PBMCs from blood, taken less than 15 days before vaccination. CDR3 in DNA: TGTGCCTGGAGTGTAGGGACGGCATCAGCTTTCTTT. Its translation is CAWSVGTASAFF.